Listed here are 7 T cell receptor beta chains from one sample, sequenced in a study of post-analysis software for immune sequencing data. Overall study results and limits: Patients showed TRBV5-6, TRBV5-1 and TRBV20-1 among about five TRBV segments more frequent than in controls.

The TCR beta cDNA libraries carried unique molecular identifiers. TCRdb called the PCR reads again in MiXCR, with one record for every CDR3 protein. The sample lists about 210,000 distinct CDR3 sequences; 29% were seen once. Their antigens remain unidentified. The sample was blood. Receptors originate from a girl aged 2-17 years with multiple sclerosis.

This clonotype was observed many times. The gene calls are TRBV6-6 and TRBJ2-7; no definite D call. Deletions cut 6 bases from V and 0 bases from J, with 12 bases between. Germline lookup yields CDR1 MNHNY and CDR2 SVGAGI (reference sequence). This CDR3 is 14 amino acids long. Here the CDR3 reads CASRDSDRSYEQYF. The CDR3 nucleotides are TGTGCCAGCAGAGATTCGGACCGCTCCTACGAGCAGTACTTC.

This clonotype was found many times. The gene calls are TRBV11-2 and TRBJ2-5, with D maybe TRBD2 (6 bases). Germline V CDR1 and CDR2: SGHAT, FQNNGV. The CDR3 length is 15 residues. Between the trimmed V and J ends, which lost 3 bases and 5 bases, there was a span of 16 bases. For the CDR3, the DNA is TGTGCCAGCAGCTTTAGTACTAGCCGGCACGAGACCCAGTACTTC. It codes for CASSFSTSRHETQYF.

This clonotype was seen many times. The chain recombines TRBV12-3 or TRBV12-4 with TRBJ2-5, with TRBD1 matching over 12 bases. With 6 bases clipped from V and 5 bases from J, the junction kept 10 bases outside the gene matches. The CDR3 sequence is 16 residues long. The CDR3 reads CASSIRDRGRRETQYF. The CDR3 DNA reads as TGTGCCAGCAGCATCCGGGACAGGGGGCGACGGGAGACCCAGTACTTC.

The chain has TRBV2 and TRBJ1-6; TRBD1 aligns across 8 bases. The CDR3 has 19 residues. V dropped 7 bases and J dropped 7; count of bases not matched to a gene: 21. Germline values: CDR1 SNHLY, CDR2 FYNNEI. In DNA, the CDR3 is TGTGCCAGCAAGACGGCGACAGGGGCCTCAATACGAGGCAATTCACCCCTCCACTTT. Protein sequence: CASKTATGASIRGNSPLHF. The entire variable domain, with the rest obtained from reference TRBV2 and TRBJ1-6, is as follows: EPEVTQTPSHQVTQMGQEVILRCVPISNHLYFYWYRQILGQKVEFLVSFYNNEISEKSEIFDDQFSVERPDGSNFTLKIRSTKLEDSAMYFCASKTATGASIRGNSPLHFGNGTRLTVT.

This chain joins TRBV6-5 and TRBJ1-4; the D gene is possibly TRBD1 (5 bases). CDR3 length: 14 residues. Trimming pared 5 bases from V and 0 bases from J, leaving 7 bases between. CDR1 is MNHEY and CDR2 is SVGAGI in the germline V gene. The CDR3 bases are TGTGCCAGCAGTCAGACAGCAACTAATGAAAAACTGTTTTTT. Protein: CASSQTATNEKLFF.

This chain links TRBV5-6 with TRBJ2-5, with 7 bases aligning to TRBD2. The CDR3 has 14 amino acids. V dropped 4 bases and J dropped 2; count of bases not matched to a gene: 5. Germline V CDR1 and CDR2: SGHDT, YYEEEE. The CDR3 spells CASSPPGLQETQYF. For the CDR3, the DNA is TGTGCCAGCAGCCCGCCGGGACTACAAGAGACCCAGTACTTC.

Many counts were recorded for this clonotype. This chain uses TRBV20-1 with TRBJ2-7, with TRBD2 matching over 11 bases. Germline lookup yields CDR1 DFQATT and CDR2 SNEGSKA (reference sequence). V shed 3 bases, J shed 3 bases, and the junction held 4 bases outside the gene matches. The CDR3 length is 14 residues. For the CDR3, the DNA is TGCAGTGCTAGGAGACTAGCGGGGATCTACGAGCAGTACTTC. It translates to CSARRLAGIYEQYF.